The rows below give T cell receptor beta chains drawn from one sample of a study of blood T cell repertoires in COVID-19. Some clones are missing from TCRdb's copy, which holds only in-frame ones; the method was immunoSEQ multiplex PCR. The table records hundreds of thousands of clones, around 90% of them present only once. The sample consisted of peripheral blood. The receptors derive from a woman aged 25 to 39 with acute or convalescent COVID-19. Each CDR3 is given with its conserved first and last residue. Each record gives: V gene, J gene, D gene, clone size, CDR3 protein, CDR3 DNA. The D gene is left open where the match is weak. Clone size is not always given. Where it is, it says once, few, many or a class for expanded clones.

TRBV5-6,TRBJ1-2,TRBD1,NA,CASSLQGAFVYGYTF,TGTGCCAGCAGCTTGCAGGGGGCGTTCGTTTATGGCTACACCTTC
TRBV30,TRBJ2-3,TRBD1,NA,CAWSVLGGYDTQYF,TGTGCCTGGAGTGTACTAGGGGGCTATGATACGCAGTATTTT
TRBV27,TRBJ2-7,TRBD1,NA,CASSKDRGRNEQYF,TGTGCCAGCAGTAAGGACAGGGGGCGGAACGAGCAGTACTTC
TRBV6-5,TRBJ2-7,NA,NA,CASNFPQVYEQYF,TGTGCCAGCAATTTCCCCCAGGTCTACGAGCAGTACTTC
TRBV7-8,TRBJ1-3,NA,few,CASSRGGNTIYF,TGTGCCAGCAGCCGTGGCGGAAACACCATATATTTT
TRBV5-8,TRBJ1-5,TRBD1,few,CASSLDLDRVQPQHF,TGTGCCAGCAGCTTGGATCTGGACAGGGTTCAGCCCCAGCATTTT
TRBV7-7,TRBJ2-3,NA,once,CASSGGSTDTQYF,TGTGCCAGCAGCGGGGGGAGCACAGATACGCAGTATTTT
TRBV6-2/TRBV6-3,TRBJ2-7,TRBD2,NA,CASSPSGMNSYEQYF,TGTGCCAGCAGCCCTAGCGGGATGAACTCCTACGAGCAGTACTTC
TRBV27,TRBJ2-7,TRBD1,once,CASRKIDRGLYEQYF,TGTGCCAGCAGAAAAATCGACAGGGGGCTCTACGAGCAGTACTTC
TRBV12-3/TRBV12-4,TRBJ2-2,NA,NA,CASSYVTAGELFF,TGTGCCAGCAGTTACGTGACTGCCGGGGAGCTGTTTTTT
TRBV29-1,TRBJ2-1,NA,NA,CSVRTSSNNEQFF,TGCAGCGTGAGAACTAGCTCCAACAATGAGCAGTTCTTC
TRBV6-2/TRBV6-3,TRBJ2-3,TRBD2,once,CASSLTSGSTDTQYF,TGTGCCAGCAGCCTAACTAGCGGGAGCACAGATACGCAGTATTTT
TRBV4-3,TRBJ2-1,TRBD2,NA,CASSQQLAGTYNEQFF,TGCGCCAGCAGCCAACAACTAGCGGGTACGTACAATGAGCAGTTCTTC
TRBV7-2,TRBJ1-2,NA,NA,CASSPNSGNYGYTF,TGTGCCAGCAGCCCAAATTCCGGTAACTATGGCTACACCTTC
TRBV30,TRBJ1-1,NA,NA,CAWSALQGRDTEAFF,TGTGCCTGGAGTGCCCTACAGGGAAGGGACACTGAAGCTTTCTTT
TRBV5-1,TRBJ2-3,TRBD2,NA,CASSLGGRVPDTQYF,TGCGCCAGCAGCTTAGGCGGGAGGGTCCCAGATACGCAGTATTTT
TRBV9,TRBJ1-6,NA,NA,CASSVAAGGSSGSPLHF,TGTGCCAGCAGCGTAGCCGCCGGGGGGTCCTCGGGTTCACCCCTCCACTTT
TRBV6-2/TRBV6-3,TRBJ1-5,TRBD1,NA,CASSYDRGQGNQPQHF,TGTGCCAGCAGTTACGACAGGGGTCAGGGCAATCAGCCCCAGCATTTT
TRBV9,TRBJ2-1,TRBD2,NA,CASRDTSGSGNEQFF,TGTGCCAGCAGGGATACTAGCGGGAGTGGGAATGAGCAGTTCTTC
TRBV19,TRBJ1-5,TRBD1,NA,CASSPGTGGSQPQHF,TGTGCCAGTAGCCCCGGGACAGGGGGTAGTCAGCCCCAGCATTTT
TRBV18,TRBJ1-1,NA,NA,CASSPSQGSNTEAFF,TGTGCCAGCTCCCCCTCACAGGGATCGAACACTGAAGCTTTCTTT
TRBV11-2,TRBJ2-1,NA,NA,CASSQWAGVYNEQFF,TGTGCCAGCAGCCAGTGGGCGGGTGTATACAATGAGCAGTTCTTC
TRBV7-2,TRBJ1-6,TRBD1,few,CASSFSDRHLGGNSPLHF,TGTGCCAGCAGCTTTTCGGACAGGCACCTTGGGGGTAATTCACCCCTCCACTTT
TRBV6-5,TRBJ2-1,TRBD1,NA,CASRGQGRNEQFF,TGTGCCAGCAGGGGACAGGGCCGCAATGAGCAGTTCTTC
TRBV5-6,TRBJ1-6,NA,NA,CASRKEQVGSPLHF,TGTGCCAGCAGAAAGGAACAGGTCGGATCACCCCTCCACTTT